One and the same sample provided the 11 T cell receptor beta chains below, sequenced in a study of blood T cells in healthy people across ages. The authors ran a second PCR of about 6 to 11 cycles using a sample-barcoded 5' primer and a J-beta primer mix. Each CDR3 protein is one row after TCRdb ran MiXCR on the 5' RACE reads. The sample lists approximately 1,000,000 distinct CDR3 sequences; around two fifths were seen once. The sequenced sample was blood. The source is a young man in good health.

The chain combines TRBV11-2 with TRBJ2-7, with a tentative D call TRBD1 (6 bases). Germline V gives CDR1 SGHAT, CDR2 FQNNGV. The CDR3 extends over 18 amino acids. V gave up 2 bases and J gave up 4 bases, with 24 bases separating them. The CDR3 sequence: CASSLIATFKDRAYEQYF. Written as DNA, the CDR3 is TGTGCCAGCAGCTTAATCGCGACTTTCAAGGACAGAGCTTACGAGCAGTACTTC.

The rearrangement joins TRBV30 to TRBJ2-2; no definite D call. Trimming pared 2 bases from V and 4 bases from J, leaving 8 bases between. Germline V gene data show CDR1 as GTSNPN and CDR2 as SVGIG (reference sequence). The CDR3 is made up of 13 amino acids. For the CDR3, the DNA is TGTGCCTGGAGTCCTCCCTCCACCGGGGAGCTGTTTTTT. It translates to CAWSPPSTGELFF.

V gene TRBV2 combines with J gene TRBJ2-3; D possibly corresponds to TRBD2 (5 bases). V was shortened by 2 bases and J by 3 bases, with 9 bases between the two germline ends. The CDR3 consists of 14 residues. Germline V CDR1 and CDR2: SNHLY, FYNNEI. The chain's CDR3 is CASSEIALTDTQYF. CDR3 DNA: TGTGCCAGCAGTGAAATAGCGTTAACAGATACGCAGTATTTT.

This clonotype was picked up a small number of times. V usage is TRBV20-1 and J usage is TRBJ1-4; a possible D gene is TRBD1 (5 bases). V dropped 1 base and J dropped 6 bases, with 21 bases sitting between them. This CDR3 has 17 amino acids. CDR1 and CDR2 from the germline V gene are DFQATT and SNEGSKA (reference sequence). This chain's CDR3 is CSARGFGTVRIDEKLFF. The CDR3 nucleotides are TGCAGTGCTAGAGGTTTCGGGACGGTGCGCATAGATGAAAAACTGTTTTTT.

Here the CDR3 DNA reads TGTGCTAGTGGTTTGGTACTTCCAAGGGGGAGTCACTCTGGAAACACCATATATTTT. Its protein product is CASGLVLPRGSHSGNTIYF. The chain couples TRBV12-5 to TRBJ1-3; D is possibly TRBD1 (6 bases). The V end lost 0 bases, the J end lost 0 bases, and 18 bases lay between the germline ends. Germline V lookup: CDR1 LGHNT, CDR2 FRNRAP. There are 19 residues in the CDR3.

The chain has TRBV4-2 and TRBJ1-2; D remains unclear. The V end lost 4 bases, the J end lost 2 bases, and 11 bases lay between the germline ends. The germline gives CDR1 LGHNA, CDR2 YNFKEQ. This CDR3 has 14 residues. CDR3 in amino acids: CASSPTYFNYGYTF. The CDR3 DNA sequence: TGTGCCAGCAGCCCAACGTACTTCAACTATGGCTACACCTTC.

The J gene is TRBJ2-7, the V gene TRBV20-1, with TRBD2 identical over 8 bases. V was pared by 6 bases and J by 6 bases, with 10 bases of the junction left unmatched. Looked up from germline, CDR1 is DFQATT and CDR2 is SNEGSKA (reference sequence). The CDR3 sequence is 13 residues long. CDR3 bases: TGCAGTGCACCTAGCGGGTCATCCGGCGAGCAGTACTTC. Translated: CSAPSGSSGEQYF.

CDR3: CASSQGGPTGELFF. CDR3 DNA sequence: TGTGCCAGCAGCCAAGGTGGCCCCACCGGGGAGCTGTTTTTT. V and J are TRBV4-2 and TRBJ2-2; D unresolved. The germline V gene encodes CDR1 LGHNA and CDR2 YNFKEQ. V lost 1 base and J 4 bases, leaving 7 bases between the germline ends. The CDR3 has 14 residues.

This clonotype was picked up a small number of times. J is TRBJ1-3 and V is TRBV6-5; unclear D gene. The CDR3 extends over 16 amino acids. Trimming left V 6 bases short and J 0 bases short, with 15 bases between. In germline, CDR1 is MNHEY, CDR2 SVGAGI. The DNA for the CDR3 is TGTGCCAGCAGACCTAACAGACCCGGCTCTGGAAACACCATATATTTT. Encoded protein: CASRPNRPGSGNTIYF.

The V gene is TRBV6-1, the J gene TRBJ2-5; D gene uncertain. The J call may be wrong; the DNA end is better matched by TRBJ2-7. Germline loops: CDR1 MNHNS, CDR2 SASEGT. This CDR3 has 13 amino acids. DNA of the CDR3: TGTGCCAGCAGTGCAGACGTGGAAGACGAGCAGTACTTC. Protein sequence: CASSADVEDEQYF.

The chain is built from TRBV28 and TRBJ2-3; 10 bases map to TRBD1. Trimming at V came to 5 bases and at J to 3 bases, leaving 20 bases not matched to a gene. Germline CDR1 and CDR2: MDHEN and SYDVKM. The CDR3 runs 20 residues. The CDR3 DNA reads TGTGCCAGCAGTCAAAGGGTACACGGGACAGGGGATGTGTCGACAGATACGCAGTATTTT. This gives the protein CASSQRVHGTGDVSTDTQYF. Full variable domain (missing parts from reference TRBV28 and TRBJ2-3): DVKVTQSSRYLVKRTGEKVFLECVQDMDHENMFWYRQDPGLGLRLIYFSYDVKMKEKGDIPEGYSVSREKKERFSLILESASTNQTSMYLCASSQRVHGTGDVSTDTQYFGPGTRLTVL.